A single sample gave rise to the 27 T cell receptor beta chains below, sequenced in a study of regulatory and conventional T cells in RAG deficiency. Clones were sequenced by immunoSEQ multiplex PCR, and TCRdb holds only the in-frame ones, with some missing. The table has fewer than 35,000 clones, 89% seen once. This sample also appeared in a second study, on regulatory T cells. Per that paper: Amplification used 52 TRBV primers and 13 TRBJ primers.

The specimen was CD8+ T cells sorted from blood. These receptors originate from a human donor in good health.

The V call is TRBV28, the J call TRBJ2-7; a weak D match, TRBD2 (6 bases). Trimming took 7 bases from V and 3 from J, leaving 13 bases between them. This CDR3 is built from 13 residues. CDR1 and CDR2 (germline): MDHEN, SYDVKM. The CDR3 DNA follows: TGTGCCAGCAATCCCGGGGGAATCTACGAGCAGTACTTC. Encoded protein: CASNPGGIYEQYF.

CDR3 DNA sequence: TGTGCCAGTAGTTTTGGCACGAACACTGAAGCTTTCTTT. The encoded protein is CASSFGTNTEAFF. The chain has TRBV19 and TRBJ1-1; D call uncertain. The CDR3 extends over 13 amino acids. V lost 5 bases and J 1 base, leaving 8 bases between the germline ends. CDR1 and CDR2 from the germline V gene are LNHDA and SQIVND (reference sequence).

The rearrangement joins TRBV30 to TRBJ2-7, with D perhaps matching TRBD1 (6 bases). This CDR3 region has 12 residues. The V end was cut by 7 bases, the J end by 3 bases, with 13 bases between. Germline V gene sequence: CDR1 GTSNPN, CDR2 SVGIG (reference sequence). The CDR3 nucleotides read TGTGCCTCGGACAGTCTAGTCTACGAGCAGTACTTC. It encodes CASDSLVYEQYF.

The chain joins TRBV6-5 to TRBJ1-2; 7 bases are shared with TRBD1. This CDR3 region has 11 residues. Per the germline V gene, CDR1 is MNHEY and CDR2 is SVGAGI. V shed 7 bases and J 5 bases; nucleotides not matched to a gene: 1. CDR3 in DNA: TGTGCCAGCAAGACAGGGTATGGCTACACCTTC. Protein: CASKTGYGYTF.

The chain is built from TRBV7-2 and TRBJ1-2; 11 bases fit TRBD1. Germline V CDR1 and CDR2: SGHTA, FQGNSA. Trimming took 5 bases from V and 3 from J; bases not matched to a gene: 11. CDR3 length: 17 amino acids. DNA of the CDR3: TGTGCCAGCAGCACCCGACCCAGGGGACAGGGGGACTATGGCTACACCTTC. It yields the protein CASSTRPRGQGDYGYTF.

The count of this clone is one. Written as DNA, the CDR3 is TGTGCCAGCAGCTCCTCCGGGGTAATACCCTACGAGCAGTACTTC. This sequence encodes CASSSSGVIPYEQYF. The chain recombines TRBV5-4 with TRBJ2-7; weak D call: TRBD2 (5 bases). The V gene's germline CDR1 is SGHNT and CDR2 YYREEE (reference sequence). CDR3 length: 15 amino acids. The V gene lost 3 bases and the J gene lost 2 bases, with 15 bases spanning the gap.

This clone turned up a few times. In DNA form, the CDR3 reads TGTGCCAGCAGTTTTAGCCCAGCCTACGAGCAGTACTTC. Residues: CASSFSPAYEQYF. The chain employs TRBV27 and TRBJ2-7; D uncertain. Germline-derived CDR1 and CDR2 are MNHEY and SMNVEV (reference sequence). This CDR3 has 13 residues. V was pared by 3 bases and J by 2 bases, with 8 bases between.

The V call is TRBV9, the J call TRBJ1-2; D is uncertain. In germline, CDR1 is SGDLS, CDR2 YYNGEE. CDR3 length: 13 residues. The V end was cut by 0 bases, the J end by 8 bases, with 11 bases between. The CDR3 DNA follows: TGTGCCAGCAGCGTAGAGGCAGCAAGAGGCTACACCTTC. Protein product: CASSVEAARGYTF.

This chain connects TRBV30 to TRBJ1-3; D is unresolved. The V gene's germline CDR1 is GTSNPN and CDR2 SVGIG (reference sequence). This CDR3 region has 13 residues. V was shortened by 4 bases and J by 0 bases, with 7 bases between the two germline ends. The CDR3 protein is CAWTKGSGNTIYF. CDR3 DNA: TGTGCCTGGACCAAGGGCTCTGGAAACACCATATATTTT.

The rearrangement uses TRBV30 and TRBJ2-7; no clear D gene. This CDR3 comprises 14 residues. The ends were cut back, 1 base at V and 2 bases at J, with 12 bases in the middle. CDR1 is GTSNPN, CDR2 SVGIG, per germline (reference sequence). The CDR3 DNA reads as TGTGCCTGGAGTGAGGCCCCTATGGCCTACGAGCAGTACTTC. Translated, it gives CAWSEAPMAYEQYF.

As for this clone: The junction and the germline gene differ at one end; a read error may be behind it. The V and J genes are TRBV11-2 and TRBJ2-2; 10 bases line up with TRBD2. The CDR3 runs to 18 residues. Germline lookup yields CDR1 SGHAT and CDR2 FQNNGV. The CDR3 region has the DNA TGCGCCAGCAGCCACCACCCTAGCGGGGGCCGGAACACCGGGGAGCTGTTTTTT. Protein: CASSHHPSGGRNTGELFF.

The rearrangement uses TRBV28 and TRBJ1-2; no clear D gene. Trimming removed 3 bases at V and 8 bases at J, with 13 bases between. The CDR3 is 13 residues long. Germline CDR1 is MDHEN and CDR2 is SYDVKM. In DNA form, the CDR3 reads TGTGCCAGCAGTTTGGGTGGGCGTTGGGGCTACACCTTC. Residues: CASSLGGRWGYTF.

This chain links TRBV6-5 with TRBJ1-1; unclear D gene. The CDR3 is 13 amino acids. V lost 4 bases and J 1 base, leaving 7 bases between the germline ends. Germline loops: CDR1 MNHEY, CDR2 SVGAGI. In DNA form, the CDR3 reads TGTGCCAGCAGTTCCCGGGAGAACACTGAAGCTTTCTTT. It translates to CASSSRENTEAFF.

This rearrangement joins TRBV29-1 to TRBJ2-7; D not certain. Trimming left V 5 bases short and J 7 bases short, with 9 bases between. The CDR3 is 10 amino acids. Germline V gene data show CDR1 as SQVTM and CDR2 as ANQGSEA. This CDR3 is CSVWEKEQYF. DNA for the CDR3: TGCAGCGTTTGGGAAAAGGAGCAGTACTTC.

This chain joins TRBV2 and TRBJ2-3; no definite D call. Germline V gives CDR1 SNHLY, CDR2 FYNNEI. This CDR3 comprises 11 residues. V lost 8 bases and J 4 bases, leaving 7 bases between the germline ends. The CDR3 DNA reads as TGTGCCAGCGTCTGGGCAGATACGCAGTATTTT. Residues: CASVWADTQYF.

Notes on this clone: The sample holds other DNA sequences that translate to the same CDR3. Here the CDR3 DNA reads TGTGCCAGCAGCAATACGACAGGCAGCTATGGCTACACCTTC. This codes for CASSNTTGSYGYTF. The chain uses TRBV7-9 and TRBJ1-2, with a possible D match to TRBD1 (6 bases). V was clipped by 5 bases and J by 4 bases, with 14 bases between them. Germline values: CDR1 SEHNR, CDR2 FQNEAQ (reference sequence). CDR3 length: 14 amino acids.

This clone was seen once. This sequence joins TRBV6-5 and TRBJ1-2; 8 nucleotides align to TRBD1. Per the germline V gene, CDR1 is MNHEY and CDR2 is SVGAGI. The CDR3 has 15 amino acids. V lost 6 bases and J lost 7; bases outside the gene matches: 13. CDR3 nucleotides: TGTGCCAGCAGGAATGCAGGGGGCACGACGTCTGGCTACACCTTC. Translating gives CASRNAGGTTSGYTF.

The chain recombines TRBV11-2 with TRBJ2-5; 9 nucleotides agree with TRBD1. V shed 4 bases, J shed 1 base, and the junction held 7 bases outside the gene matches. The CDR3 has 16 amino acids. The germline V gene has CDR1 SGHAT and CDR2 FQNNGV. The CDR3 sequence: CASSSPGQGFQETQYF. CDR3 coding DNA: TGTGCCAGCAGCTCGCCGGGACAGGGTTTCCAAGAGACCCAGTACTTC. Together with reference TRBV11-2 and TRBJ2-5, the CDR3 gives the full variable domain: EAGVAQSPRYKIIEKRQSVAFWCNPISGHATLYWYQQILGQGPKLLIQFQNNGVVDDSQLPKDRFSAERLKGVDSTLKIQPAKLEDSAVYLCASSSPGQGFQETQYFGPGTRLLVL.

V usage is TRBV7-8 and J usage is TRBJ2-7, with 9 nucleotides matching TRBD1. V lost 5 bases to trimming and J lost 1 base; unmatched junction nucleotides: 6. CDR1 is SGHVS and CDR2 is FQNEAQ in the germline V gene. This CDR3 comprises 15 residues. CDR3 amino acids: CASSPPGQGSYEQYF. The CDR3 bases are TGTGCCAGCAGCCCGCCGGGACAGGGTTCCTACGAGCAGTACTTC. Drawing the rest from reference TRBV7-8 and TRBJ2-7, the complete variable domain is GAGVSQSPRYKVAKRGQDVALRCDPISGHVSLFWYQQALGQGPEFLTYFQNEAQLDKSGLPSDRFFAERPEGSVSTLKIQRTQQEDSAVYLCASSPPGQGSYEQYFGPGTRLTVT.

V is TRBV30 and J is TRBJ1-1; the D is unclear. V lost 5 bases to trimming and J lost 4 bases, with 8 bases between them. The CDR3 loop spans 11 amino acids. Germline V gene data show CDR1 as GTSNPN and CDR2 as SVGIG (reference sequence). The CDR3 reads CAWCGGTEAFF. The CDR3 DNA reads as TGTGCCTGGTGTGGAGGCACTGAAGCTTTCTTT.

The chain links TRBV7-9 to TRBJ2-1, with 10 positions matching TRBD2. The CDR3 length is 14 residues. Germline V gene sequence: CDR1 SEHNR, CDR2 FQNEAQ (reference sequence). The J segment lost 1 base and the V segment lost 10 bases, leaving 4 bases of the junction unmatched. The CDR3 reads CATVAGGSYNEQFF. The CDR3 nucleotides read TGTGCCACAGTAGCGGGGGGTTCCTACAATGAGCAGTTCTTC.

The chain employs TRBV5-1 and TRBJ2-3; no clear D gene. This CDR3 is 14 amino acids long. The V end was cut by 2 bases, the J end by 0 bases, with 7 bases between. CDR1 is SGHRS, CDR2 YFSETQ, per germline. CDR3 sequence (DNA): TGCGCCAGCAGCTTAAGCGACAGCACAGATACGCAGTATTTT. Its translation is CASSLSDSTDTQYF.

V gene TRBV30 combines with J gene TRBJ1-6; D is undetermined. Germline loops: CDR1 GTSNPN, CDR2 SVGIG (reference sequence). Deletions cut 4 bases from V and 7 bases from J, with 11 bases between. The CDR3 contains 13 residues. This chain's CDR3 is CAWNGSPNSPLHF. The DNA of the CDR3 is TGTGCCTGGAATGGTTCCCCCAATTCACCCCTCCACTTT.

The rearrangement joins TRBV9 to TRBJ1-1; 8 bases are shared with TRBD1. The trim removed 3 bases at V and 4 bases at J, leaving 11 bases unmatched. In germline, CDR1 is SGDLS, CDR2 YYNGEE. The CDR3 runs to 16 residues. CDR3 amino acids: CASSGGQGKDGTEAFF. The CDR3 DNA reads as TGTGCCAGCAGCGGCGGACAGGGCAAGGATGGCACTGAAGCTTTCTTT.

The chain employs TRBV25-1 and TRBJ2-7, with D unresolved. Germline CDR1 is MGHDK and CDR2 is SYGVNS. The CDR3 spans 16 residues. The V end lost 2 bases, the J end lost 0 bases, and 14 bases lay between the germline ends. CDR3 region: CASSEGVGLSSYEQYF. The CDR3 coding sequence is TGTGCCAGCAGTGAAGGGGTCGGGCTAAGCTCCTACGAGCAGTACTTC.

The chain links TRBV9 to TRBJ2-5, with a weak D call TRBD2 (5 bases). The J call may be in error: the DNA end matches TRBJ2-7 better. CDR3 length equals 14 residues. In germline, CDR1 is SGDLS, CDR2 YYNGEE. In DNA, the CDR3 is TGTGCCAGCAGCCCCCGTACAACGGGGTACGAGCAGTACTTC. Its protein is CASSPRTTGYEQYF.

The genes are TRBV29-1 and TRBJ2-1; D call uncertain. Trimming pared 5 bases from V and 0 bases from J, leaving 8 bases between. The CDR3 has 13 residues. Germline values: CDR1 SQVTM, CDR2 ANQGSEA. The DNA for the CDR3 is TGCAGCGTTAAGACTGTCTCCTACAATGAGCAGTTCTTC. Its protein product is CSVKTVSYNEQFF.